The rows below give T cell receptor beta chains drawn from one sample of a study of regulatory T cells in long-lasting Graves disease. TCRdb re-derived calls from the multiplex PCR reads in MiXCR, one entry per CDR3 protein. This sample carries 400,000 or so distinct CDR3 sequences, about a quarter of them seen once, and the ten largest clones take about 26%. The material was peripheral blood mononuclear cells (PBMCs), obtained when the disease was refractory, from a patient treated with antithyroid drugs. The receptors were gathered from a female donor with Graves disease. The CDR3 runs from the conserved cysteine through the conserved F or W. D genes are given only for firm matches. A row's size may be missing; if present it is once, few, many or a size class.

TGTGCCAGTAGTATGAGGGGAAGTGGCTATGGCTACACCTTC	CASSMRGSGYGYTF	few	TRBV19	-	TRBJ1-2	14
TGTGCCAGCAGCAGCCGCGGACAGCCCTCCTACGAGCAGTACTTC	CASSSRGQPSYEQYF	few	TRBV7-2	-	TRBJ2-7	15
TGTGCCAGCAGCCCCGTAGCGGGGTACCCCTACGAGCAGTACTTC	CASSPVAGYPYEQYF	few	TRBV7-9	TRBD2	TRBJ2-7	15
TGCAGTGCTAGAGATCTGAGTCGTTCCCAGGGGGCGGGCACTGAAGCTTTCTTT	CSARDLSRSQGAGTEAFF	few	TRBV20-1	TRBD1	TRBJ1-1	18
TGTGCCAGCACCCCCACCGGGCCCTGGGGGACTGAAGCTTTCTTT	CASTPTGPWGTEAFF	-	TRBV7-9	-	TRBJ1-1	15
TGTGCCAGTAGTAATCGAAAAGATTCGGGGACGATGAACACTGAAGCTTTCTTT	CASSNRKDSGTMNTEAFF	-	TRBV19	-	TRBJ1-1	18
TGCAGCGTTGAATACGAAGACAGGGTACCCCAAGAGACCCAGTACTTC	CSVEYEDRVPQETQYF	few	TRBV29-1	TRBD1	TRBJ2-5	16
TGTGCCAGCAGTTTGTCAGGGCTCCTACCCCAGCATTTT	CASSLSGLLPQHF	once	TRBV6-5	-	TRBJ1-5	13
TGTGCCATCAGTGAGTCTGGGACCGGCACCGAAAAACTGTTTTTT	CAISESGTGTEKLFF	few	TRBV10-3	-	TRBJ1-4	15
TGTGCCAGCAGCTTTAAGGGGGTAGGGTACAATGAGCAGTTCTTC	CASSFKGVGYNEQFF	many	TRBV7-3	-	TRBJ2-1	15
TGTGCCAGCAGCCAAGAATGGGGGGCTGGAGGCTACACCTTC	CASSQEWGAGGYTF	few	TRBV3-1	-	TRBJ1-2	14
TGCGCCAGCAGCCAAGAACAGGACAGCACAGATACGCAGTATTTT	CASSQEQDSTDTQYF	-	TRBV4-1	-	TRBJ2-3	15
TGTGCCAGTAGTATCTTTACTGCGGCAGGGGGAAACAATCAGCCCCAGCATTTT	CASSIFTAAGGNNQPQHF	few	TRBV19	TRBD1	TRBJ1-5	18
TGTGCCAGCAGCGCCCGGGACAGGGTTTACGAGAAGTACTTC	CASSARDRVYEKYF	-	TRBV11-2	TRBD1	TRBJ2-7	14
TGTGCCAGCAGTTTTATCAGGGGGGTGGACGAGCAGTACTTC	CASSFIRGVDEQYF	many	TRBV27	-	TRBJ2-7	14
TGCGCCAGCAGTGGCAGTAGGAGAGAGACCCAGTACTTC	CASSGSRRETQYF	few	TRBV10-2	-	TRBJ2-5	13
TGTGCCAGTAGTATGATGGACAGGGGGGATCAGCCCCAGCATTTT	CASSMMDRGDQPQHF	few	TRBV19	TRBD1	TRBJ1-5	15
TGTGCCAGCAGTCAGACAGGGGTTGGCACTGAAGCTTTCTTT	CASSQTGVGTEAFF	many	TRBV12-3/TRBV12-4	TRBD1	TRBJ1-1	14
TGCAGTGCTAGAGTCTTGGGGCTAGCGGGAGAGAAACTTATCTCCTACGAGCAGTACTTC	CSARVLGLAGEKLISYEQYF	few	TRBV20-1	TRBD2	TRBJ2-7	20
TGCAGTGCTAGGCCCGGGACAGTTAATTCACCCCTCCACTTT	CSARPGTVNSPLHF	few	TRBV20-1	TRBD1	TRBJ1-6	14
TGCGCCAGCAGCACCGGACTAGCGGGAGGGCCATACGAGCAGTACTTC	CASSTGLAGGPYEQYF	few	TRBV5-1	TRBD2	TRBJ2-7	16
TGTGCCAGCAGTGTTTGGGGGGCGGACTACGAGCAGTACTTC	CASSVWGADYEQYF	many	TRBV2	-	TRBJ2-7	14
TGTGCCAGCAGTCCGGGAATCCGGGAAGCCAAAAACATTCAGTACTTC	CASSPGIREAKNIQYF	-	TRBV27	-	TRBJ2-4	16
TGTGCCAGCAGCTTAGACCCGGGACTAGCGGTCCGGGAGACCCAGTACTTC	CASSLDPGLAVRETQYF	many	TRBV11-2	TRBD2	TRBJ2-5	17
TGTGCCAGCAGATCAGGGCAGCAGACCCAGTACTTC	CASRSGQQTQYF	many	TRBV28	-	TRBJ2-5	12
TGTGCCAGCAGCTCCCGGACTAGCCTCCCCCCATTCTTC	CASSSRTSLPPFF	-	TRBV7-3	TRBD2	TRBJ2-1	13
TGCGCCAGCAGCCTCGGCTCAGGGGGCTCCTACGAGCAGTACTTC	CASSLGSGGSYEQYF	-	TRBV5-1	TRBD1	TRBJ2-7	15
TGCAGCGTTGAGACAGGGAACATGAACACTGAAGCTTTCTTT	CSVETGNMNTEAFF	-	TRBV29-1	TRBD1	TRBJ1-1	14
TGTGCCAGCAGTGAATGTCGTACAGGTATCCTCTACGAGCAGTACTTC	CASSECRTGILYEQYF	few	TRBV25-1	-	TRBJ2-7	16
TGTGCCAGCAGTTTAAGTGGGAACGAGCAGTACTTC	CASSLSGNEQYF	many	TRBV12-3/TRBV12-4	-	TRBJ2-7	12
TGCAGTGCCCTCCCGGGGACAGGGGGTTACGAGCAGTACTTC	CSALPGTGGYEQYF	-	TRBV20-1	TRBD1	TRBJ2-7	14
TGTGCCACCAGTGATTTGGGCCGGGACGCCGGGGAGCTGTTTTTT	CATSDLGRDAGELFF	-	TRBV24-1	-	TRBJ2-2	15
TGTGCCACCAGTGCCGGGGACAGGGGTGGAGAGACCCAGTACTTC	CATSAGDRGGETQYF	-	TRBV24-1	TRBD1	TRBJ2-5	15
TGTGCCTGGAGTCGAATAGACAGGGGGCCCTACGAGCAGTACTTC	CAWSRIDRGPYEQYF	-	TRBV30	TRBD1	TRBJ2-7	15
TGCGCCAGCAGCTTGGGCAACTCCAGGGGAGTGAGCACTGAAGCTTTCTTT	CASSLGNSRGVSTEAFF	-	TRBV5-1	-	TRBJ1-1	17
TGTGCCAGTAGTTCGGTGAGCTCTGGAAACACCATATATTTT	CASSSVSSGNTIYF	-	TRBV19	-	TRBJ1-3	14
TGTGCCAGCAGGGGACAGGGCCGGTCCTACGAGCAGTACTTC	CASRGQGRSYEQYF	few	TRBV6-1	TRBD1	TRBJ2-7	14
TGTGCCAGCAGCCCGGGACCCGGCGCGGGTGATACGCAGTATTTT	CASSPGPGAGDTQYF	-	TRBV3-1	-	TRBJ2-3	15
TGCGCCAGCAGCCACGAGGGCCCTTCCTACGAGCAGTACTTC	CASSHEGPSYEQYF	few	TRBV5-1	-	TRBJ2-7	14
TGTGCCAGCAGTTTGGCATCTTCCCAGGGGAGGGTCTATGGCTACACCTTC	CASSLASSQGRVYGYTF	many	TRBV28	-	TRBJ1-2	17
TGTGCCAGCAGCTTAGCCCCAGGGTCCTCCTACGAGCAGTACTTC	CASSLAPGSSYEQYF	-	TRBV11-2	-	TRBJ2-7	15
TGCAGTGCTACCGGGACACCGGCTTATAATTCACCCCTCCACTTT	CSATGTPAYNSPLHF	few	TRBV20-1	-	TRBJ1-6	15
TGTGCCAGCAGCCCCACTCGGGTGACGAGTTCCTACGAGCAGTACTTC	CASSPTRVTSSYEQYF	-	TRBV7-8	-	TRBJ2-7	16
TGTGCCAGCGGCCACAGCGGGATTGCAGGGGAGCTGTTTTTT	CASGHSGIAGELFF	-	TRBV6-1	TRBD2	TRBJ2-2	14
TGTGCCATCAGTGAGTCGTCCCAGCAGGGGGGAAAACTGTTTTTT	CAISESSQQGGKLFF	many	TRBV10-3	TRBD1	TRBJ1-4	15
TGCAGCGTTGGAGGGACAGGGGTTGGCTATGGCTACACCTTC	CSVGGTGVGYGYTF	-	TRBV29-1	TRBD1	TRBJ1-2	14
TGCAGTGCTTTGGGACTAGCCGACAGCTCCTACGAGCAGTACTTC	CSALGLADSSYEQYF	many	TRBV20-1	TRBD2	TRBJ2-7	15
TGTGCCAGCACTTCGGCAGGGGTCGACTATGGCTACACCTTC	CASTSAGVDYGYTF	-	TRBV28	-	TRBJ1-2	14
TGCGCCAGCAGCCTACAACAAACTAGCGCGGCCTACGAGCAGTACTTC	CASSLQQTSAAYEQYF	-	TRBV4-1	TRBD2	TRBJ2-7	16
TGCGCCAGCAGCCAAGACAGGGCGGTCTACGAGCAGTACTTC	CASSQDRAVYEQYF	once	TRBV5-1	TRBD1	TRBJ2-7	14
TGCAGTGCTAGAGATGCGGTTAGGGCGGAAAGATACGAGCAGTACTTC	CSARDAVRAERYEQYF	-	TRBV20-1	-	TRBJ2-7	16
TGTGCCAGCAGTTCGCCCCAACAAGGGCGCACTGAAGCTTTCTTT	CASSSPQQGRTEAFF	few	TRBV27	-	TRBJ1-1	15